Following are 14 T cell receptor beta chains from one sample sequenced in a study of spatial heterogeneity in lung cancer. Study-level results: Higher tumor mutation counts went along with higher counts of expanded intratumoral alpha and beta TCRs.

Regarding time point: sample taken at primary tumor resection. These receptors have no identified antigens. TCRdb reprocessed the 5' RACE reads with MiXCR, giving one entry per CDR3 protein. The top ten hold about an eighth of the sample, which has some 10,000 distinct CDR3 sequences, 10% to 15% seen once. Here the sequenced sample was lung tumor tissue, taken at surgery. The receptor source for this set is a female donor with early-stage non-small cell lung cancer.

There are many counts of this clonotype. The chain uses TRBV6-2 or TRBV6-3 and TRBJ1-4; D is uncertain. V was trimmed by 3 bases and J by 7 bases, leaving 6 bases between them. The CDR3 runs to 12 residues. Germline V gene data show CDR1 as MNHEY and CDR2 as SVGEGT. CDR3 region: CASSYGSEKLFF. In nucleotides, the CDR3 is TGTGCCAGCAGTTATGGAAGTGAAAAACTGTTTTTT.

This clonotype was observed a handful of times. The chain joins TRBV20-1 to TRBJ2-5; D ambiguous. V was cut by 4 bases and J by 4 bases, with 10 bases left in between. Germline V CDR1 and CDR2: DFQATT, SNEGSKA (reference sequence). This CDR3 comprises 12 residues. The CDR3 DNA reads TGCAGTGCTACAGACCAAGGAGAGACCCAGTACTTC. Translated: CSATDQGETQYF.

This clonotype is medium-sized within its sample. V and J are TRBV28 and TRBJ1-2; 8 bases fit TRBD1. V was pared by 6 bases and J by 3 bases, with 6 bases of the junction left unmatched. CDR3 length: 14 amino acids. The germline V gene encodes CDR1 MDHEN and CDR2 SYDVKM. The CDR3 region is CASSVLDRDYGYTF. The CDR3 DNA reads TGTGCCAGCAGCGTCCTGGACAGGGACTATGGCTACACCTTC.

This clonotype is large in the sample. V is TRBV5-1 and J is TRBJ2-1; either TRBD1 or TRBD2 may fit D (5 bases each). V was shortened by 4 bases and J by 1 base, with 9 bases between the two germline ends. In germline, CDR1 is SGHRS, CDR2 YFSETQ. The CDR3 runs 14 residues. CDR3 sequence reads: CASSRDPSYNEQFF. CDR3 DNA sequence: TGCGCCAGCAGCAGGGACCCTTCCTACAATGAGCAGTTCTTC.

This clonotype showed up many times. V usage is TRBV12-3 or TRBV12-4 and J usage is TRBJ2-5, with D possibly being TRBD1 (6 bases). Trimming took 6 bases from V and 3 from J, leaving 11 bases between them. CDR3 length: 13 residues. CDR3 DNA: TGTGCCAGCAGACCGGACAGTAAAGAGACCCAGTACTTC. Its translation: CASRPDSKETQYF.

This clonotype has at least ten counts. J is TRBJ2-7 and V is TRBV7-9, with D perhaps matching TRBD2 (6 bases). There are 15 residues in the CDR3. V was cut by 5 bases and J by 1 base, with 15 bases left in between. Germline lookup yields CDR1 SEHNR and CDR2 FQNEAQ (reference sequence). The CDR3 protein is CASSAVWGRSYEQYF. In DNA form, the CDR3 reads TGTGCCAGCAGCGCCGTATGGGGGAGGTCCTACGAGCAGTACTTC.

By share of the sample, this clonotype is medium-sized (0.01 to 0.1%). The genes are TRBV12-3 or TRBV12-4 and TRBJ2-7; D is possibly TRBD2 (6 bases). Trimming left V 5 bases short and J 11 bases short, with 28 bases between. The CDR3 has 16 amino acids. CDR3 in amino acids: CASSPAQELPSAGKYF. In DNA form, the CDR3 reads TGTGCCAGCAGTCCCGCGCAGGAGCTTCCATCCGCGGGAAAGTACTTC.

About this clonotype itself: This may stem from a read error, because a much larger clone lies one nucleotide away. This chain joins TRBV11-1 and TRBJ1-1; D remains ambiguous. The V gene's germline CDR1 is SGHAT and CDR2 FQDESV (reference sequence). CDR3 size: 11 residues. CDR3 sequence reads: CASNLATDAFF. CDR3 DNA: TGTGCCAGCAACTTAGCTACTGACGCTTTCTTT. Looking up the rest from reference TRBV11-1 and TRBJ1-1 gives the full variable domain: EAEVAQSPRYKITEKSQAVAFWCDPISGHATLYWYRQILGQGPELLVQFQDESVVDDSQLPKDRFSAERLKGVDSTLKIQPAELGDSAMYLCASNLATDAFFGQGTRLTVV.

In nucleotides, the CDR3 is TGTGCCAGCAGTGTGGTCCGATACAATGAGCAGTTCTTC. The encoded protein is CASSVVRYNEQFF. The V call is TRBV2, the J call TRBJ2-1; unclear D gene. The V end lost 4 bases, the J end lost 4 bases, and 8 bases lay between the germline ends. CDR1 is SNHLY and CDR2 is FYNNEI in the germline V gene. The CDR3 runs to 13 residues.

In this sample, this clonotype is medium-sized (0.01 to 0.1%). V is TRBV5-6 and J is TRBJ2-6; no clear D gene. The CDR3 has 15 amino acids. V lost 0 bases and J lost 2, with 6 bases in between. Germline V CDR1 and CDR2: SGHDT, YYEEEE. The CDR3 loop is CASSLVSTGANVLTF. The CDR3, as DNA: TGTGCCAGCAGCTTGGTGAGCACTGGGGCCAACGTCCTGACTTTC.

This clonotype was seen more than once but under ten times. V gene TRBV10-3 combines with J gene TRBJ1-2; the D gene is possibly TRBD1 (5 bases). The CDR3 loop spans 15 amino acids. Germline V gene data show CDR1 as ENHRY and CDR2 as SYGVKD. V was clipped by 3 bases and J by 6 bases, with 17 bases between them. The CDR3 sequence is CAISENGPLGDGYTF. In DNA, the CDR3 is TGTGCCATCAGTGAAAACGGCCCCCTAGGGGATGGCTACACCTTC.

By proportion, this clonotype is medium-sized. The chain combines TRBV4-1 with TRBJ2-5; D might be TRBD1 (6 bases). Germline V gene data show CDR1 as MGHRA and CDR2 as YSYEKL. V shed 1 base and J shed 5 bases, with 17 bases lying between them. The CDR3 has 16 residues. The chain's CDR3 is CASSQGQDLKGETQYF. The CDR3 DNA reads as TGCGCCAGCAGCCAAGGACAGGATCTTAAGGGGGAGACCCAGTACTTC.

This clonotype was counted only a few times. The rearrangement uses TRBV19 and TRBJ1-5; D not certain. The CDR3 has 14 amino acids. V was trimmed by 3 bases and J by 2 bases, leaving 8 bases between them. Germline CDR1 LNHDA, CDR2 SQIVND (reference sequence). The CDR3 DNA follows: TGTGCCAGTAGTATCCGGTCGGGCAATCAGCCCCAGCATTTT. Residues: CASSIRSGNQPQHF.

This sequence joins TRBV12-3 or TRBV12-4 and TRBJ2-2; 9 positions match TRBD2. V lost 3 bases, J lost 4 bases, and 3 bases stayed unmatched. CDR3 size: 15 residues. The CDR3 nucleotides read TGTGCCAGCAGTTTCAGCGGGAGGCGCACCGGGGAGCTGTTTTTT. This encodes CASSFSGRRTGELFF.